This TCR beta chain was recovered during a study of vaccination and CD4 T cells after COVID-19. Germline V gives CDR1 MNHEY, CDR2 SMNVEV (reference sequence). With 2 bases removed from V and 7 bases from J, the gap between germline ends came to 12 bases. The CDR3 covers 15 residues. For this clonotype: Its matching antigen is unknown.

Findings of the study overall: Researchers report that a median roughly 90% of reactive clones in convalescent patients surfaced only post-vaccination.

Sequence data for DNA of cultured CD4+ T cells were generated by the Oncomine TCR Beta short-read assay. In TCRdb, the PCR reads were re-called with MiXCR into one record per CDR3 protein. The sample includes some 11,000 distinct CDR3 sequences, 44% of them seen just once. Treatment described: roughly 11-day PBMC culture with coronavirus spike peptide pools or control peptides (ViraFEST assay). The chain uses TRBV27 and TRBJ1-6; D is undetermined. Sequences were obtained from CD4+ T cells from blood, cultured in vitro. This clonotype originated in a human donor who had recovered from COVID-19. The CDR3 DNA reads as TGTGCCAGCAGTTTAGGATCTGGGTTCAATTCACCCCTCCACTTT. Translating gives CASSLGSGFNSPLHF.